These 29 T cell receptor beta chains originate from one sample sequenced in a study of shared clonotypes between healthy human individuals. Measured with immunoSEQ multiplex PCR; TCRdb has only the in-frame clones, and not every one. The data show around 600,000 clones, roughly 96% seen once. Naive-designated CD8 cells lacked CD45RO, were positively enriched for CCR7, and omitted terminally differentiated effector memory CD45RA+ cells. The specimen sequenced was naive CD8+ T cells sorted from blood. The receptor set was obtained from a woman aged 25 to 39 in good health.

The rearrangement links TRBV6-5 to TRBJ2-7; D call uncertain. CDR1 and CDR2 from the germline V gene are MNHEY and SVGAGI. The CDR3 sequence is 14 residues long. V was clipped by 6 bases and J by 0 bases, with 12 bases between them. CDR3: CASSLESSSYEQYF. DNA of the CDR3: TGTGCCAGCAGCCTAGAATCCAGCTCCTACGAGCAGTACTTC.

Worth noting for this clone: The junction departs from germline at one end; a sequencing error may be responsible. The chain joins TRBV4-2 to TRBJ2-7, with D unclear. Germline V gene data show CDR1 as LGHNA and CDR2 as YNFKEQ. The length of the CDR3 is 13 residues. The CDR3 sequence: CASSPGLTYKQYF. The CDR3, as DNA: TGTGCCAGCAGCCCGGGTCTAACCTACAAGCAGTACTTC.

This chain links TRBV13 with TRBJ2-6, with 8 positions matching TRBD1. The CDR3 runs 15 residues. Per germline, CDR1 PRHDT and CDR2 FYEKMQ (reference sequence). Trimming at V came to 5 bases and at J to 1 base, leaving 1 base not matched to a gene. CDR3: CASSTGGSGANVLTF. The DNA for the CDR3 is TGTGCCAGCAGCACAGGGGGTTCTGGGGCCAACGTCCTGACTTTC. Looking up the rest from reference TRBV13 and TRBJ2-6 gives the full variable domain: AAGVIQSPRHLIKEKRETATLKCYPIPRHDTVYWYQQGPGQDPQFLISFYEKMQSDKGSIPDRFSAQQFSDYHSELNMSSLELGDSALYFCASSTGGSGANVLTFGAGSRLTVL.

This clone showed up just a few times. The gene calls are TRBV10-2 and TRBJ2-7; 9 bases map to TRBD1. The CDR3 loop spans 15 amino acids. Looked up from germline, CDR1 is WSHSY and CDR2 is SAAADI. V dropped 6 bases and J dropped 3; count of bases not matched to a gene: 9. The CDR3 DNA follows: TGCGCCAGCAGCCTTACCGGGACAGGGTACTACGAGCAGTACTTC. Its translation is CASSLTGTGYYEQYF.

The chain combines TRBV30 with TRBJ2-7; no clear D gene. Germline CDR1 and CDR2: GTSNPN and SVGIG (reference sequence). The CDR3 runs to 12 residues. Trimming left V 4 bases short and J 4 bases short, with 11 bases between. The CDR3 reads CAWNVGQYEQYF. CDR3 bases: TGTGCCTGGAACGTTGGTCAGTACGAGCAGTACTTC.

CDR3 nucleotide sequence: TGTGCCAGCAGACTGGGGGAGGGTAGCACAGATACGCAGTATTTT. The encoded protein is CASRLGEGSTDTQYF. The chain uses TRBV9 and TRBJ2-3, with 7 nucleotides matching TRBD2. The CDR3 has 15 amino acids. Germline CDR1 and CDR2: SGDLS and YYNGEE. Trimming removed 5 bases from V and 0 bases from J; junction bases left unmatched: 6.

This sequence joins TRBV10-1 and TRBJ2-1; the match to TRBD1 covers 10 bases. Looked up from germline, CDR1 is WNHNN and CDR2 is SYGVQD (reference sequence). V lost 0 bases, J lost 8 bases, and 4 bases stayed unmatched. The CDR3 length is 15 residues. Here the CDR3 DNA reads TGCGCCAGCAGTGAGTCCGGGACAGGGGTGGATGAGCAGTTCTTC. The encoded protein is CASSESGTGVDEQFF.

This CDR3 is CASSYPGQGPYEQYF. In DNA form, the CDR3 reads TGTGCCAGCAGTTACCCCGGACAGGGGCCCTACGAGCAGTACTTC. This chain links TRBV6-5 with TRBJ2-7; the match to TRBD1 covers 9 bases. The CDR3 sequence is 15 residues long. Losses at the gene ends were 2 bases for V and 2 bases for J; bases not matched to a gene: 4. Germline-derived CDR1 and CDR2 are MNHEY and SVGAGI.

The CDR3 DNA reads TGTGCCAGCAGCTTATTTCCGGGGTATAATCAGCCCCAGCATTTT. Translating gives CASSLFPGYNQPQHF. The chain links TRBV7-8 to TRBJ1-5; D is unresolved. V lost 2 bases to trimming and J lost 4 bases, with 12 bases between them. The germline gives CDR1 SGHVS, CDR2 FQNEAQ. This CDR3 has 15 amino acids.

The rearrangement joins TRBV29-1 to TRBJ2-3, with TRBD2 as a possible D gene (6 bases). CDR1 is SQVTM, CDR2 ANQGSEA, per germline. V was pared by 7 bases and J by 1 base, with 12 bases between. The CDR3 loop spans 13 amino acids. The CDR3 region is CSGREPGTDTQYF. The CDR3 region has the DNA TGCAGCGGCCGGGAGCCTGGCACAGATACGCAGTATTTT.

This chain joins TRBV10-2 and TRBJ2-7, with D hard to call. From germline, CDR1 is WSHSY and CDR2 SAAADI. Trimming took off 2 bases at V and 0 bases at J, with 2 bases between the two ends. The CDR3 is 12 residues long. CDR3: CASSEPSYEQYF. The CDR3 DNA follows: TGCGCCAGCAGTGAGCCCTCCTACGAGCAGTACTTC.

The CDR3 loop reads CASSYVGTGTYEQYF. The DNA of the CDR3 is TGTGCCAGCAGTTATGTAGGGACAGGAACCTACGAGCAGTACTTC. The J gene is TRBJ2-7, the V gene TRBV27; TRBD1 matches at 8 bases. This CDR3 spans 15 amino acids. Per germline, CDR1 MNHEY and CDR2 SMNVEV (reference sequence). The ends lost 4 bases at V and 2 bases at J; junction bases unmatched: 7.

The CDR3 region is CASSWDLSYEQYF. As DNA, the CDR3 is TGTGCCAGCAGCTGGGACCTCTCCTACGAGCAGTACTTC. V and J are TRBV7-9 and TRBJ2-7, with D tentatively TRBD1 or TRBD2 (5 bases each). CDR3 length: 13 amino acids. Deletions cut 4 bases from V and 0 bases from J, with 7 bases between. Germline-derived CDR1 and CDR2 are SEHNR and FQNEAQ (reference sequence).

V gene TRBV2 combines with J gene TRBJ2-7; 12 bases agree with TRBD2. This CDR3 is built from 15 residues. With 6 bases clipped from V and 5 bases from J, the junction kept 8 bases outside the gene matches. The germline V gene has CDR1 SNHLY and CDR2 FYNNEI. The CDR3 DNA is TGTGCCAGCAGGACCCCTAGCGGGAGGGTACACGAGCAGTACTTC. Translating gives CASRTPSGRVHEQYF.

This chain's CDR3 is CASSAQGSQPQHF. The CDR3 coding sequence is TGTGCCAGCAGCGCCCAGGGCTCTCAGCCCCAGCATTTT. The chain has TRBV13 and TRBJ1-5, with TRBD1 as a possible D gene (5 bases). The CDR3 has 13 residues. With 5 bases removed from V and 6 bases from J, the gap between germline ends came to 11 bases. Germline CDR1 reads PRHDT; CDR2 reads FYEKMQ (reference sequence).

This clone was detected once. CDR3 bases: TGTGCCAGCAGCTCAAACCCGATTAGACAGGGGGAACAAGAGACCCAGTACTTC. Its translation: CASSSNPIRQGEQETQYF. The chain combines TRBV9 with TRBJ2-5; 9 bases agree with TRBD1. The length of the CDR3 is 18 residues. The J segment lost 2 bases and the V segment lost 4 bases, leaving 15 bases of the junction unmatched. CDR1 SGDLS and CDR2 YYNGEE come from the germline V gene. The whole variable domain, filled in from reference TRBV9 and TRBJ2-5, reads DSGVTQTPKHLITATGQRVTLRCSPRSGDLSVYWYQQSLDQGLQFLIQYYNGEERAKGNILERFSAQQFPDLHSELNLSSLELGDSALYFCASSSNPIRQGEQETQYFGPGTRLLVL.

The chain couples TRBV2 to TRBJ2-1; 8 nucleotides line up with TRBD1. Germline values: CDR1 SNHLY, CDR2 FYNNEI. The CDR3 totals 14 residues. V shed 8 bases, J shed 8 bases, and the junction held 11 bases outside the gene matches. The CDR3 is CASHPGGRFHEQFF. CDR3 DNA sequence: TGTGCCAGCCACCCAGGGGGCCGTTTTCATGAGCAGTTCTTC.

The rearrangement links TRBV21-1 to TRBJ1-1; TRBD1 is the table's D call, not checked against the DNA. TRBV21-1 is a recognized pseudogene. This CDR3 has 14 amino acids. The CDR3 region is CASSKVVRGPEAFF. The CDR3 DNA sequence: TGTGCCAGCAGCAAAGTTGTAAGGGGCCCTGAAGCTTTCTTT.

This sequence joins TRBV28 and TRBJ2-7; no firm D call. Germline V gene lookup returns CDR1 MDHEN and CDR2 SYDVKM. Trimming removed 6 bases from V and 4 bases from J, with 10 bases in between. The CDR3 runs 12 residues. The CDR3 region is CASSSDAYEQYF. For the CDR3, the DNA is TGTGCCAGCAGCTCGGACGCGTACGAGCAGTACTTC.

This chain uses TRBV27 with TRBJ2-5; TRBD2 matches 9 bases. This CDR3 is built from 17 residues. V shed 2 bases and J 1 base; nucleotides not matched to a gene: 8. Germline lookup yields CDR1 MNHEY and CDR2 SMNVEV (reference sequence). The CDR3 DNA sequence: TGTGCCAGCAGTTTAGAGGCTAGCGGGAACACCCAAGAGACCCAGTACTTC. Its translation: CASSLEASGNTQETQYF.

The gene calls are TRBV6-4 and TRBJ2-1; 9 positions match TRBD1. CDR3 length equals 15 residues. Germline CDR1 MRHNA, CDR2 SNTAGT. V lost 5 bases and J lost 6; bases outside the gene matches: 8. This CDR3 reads CASSSTGGSFNEQFF. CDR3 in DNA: TGTGCCAGCAGTTCCACAGGGGGCTCTTTCAATGAGCAGTTCTTC.

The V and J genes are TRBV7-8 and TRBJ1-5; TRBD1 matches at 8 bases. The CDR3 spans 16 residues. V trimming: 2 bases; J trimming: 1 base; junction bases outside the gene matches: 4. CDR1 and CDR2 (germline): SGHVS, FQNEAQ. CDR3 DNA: TGTGCCAGCAGCTTATCCGGACAGGGAAGCAATCAGCCCCAGCATTTT. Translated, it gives CASSLSGQGSNQPQHF.

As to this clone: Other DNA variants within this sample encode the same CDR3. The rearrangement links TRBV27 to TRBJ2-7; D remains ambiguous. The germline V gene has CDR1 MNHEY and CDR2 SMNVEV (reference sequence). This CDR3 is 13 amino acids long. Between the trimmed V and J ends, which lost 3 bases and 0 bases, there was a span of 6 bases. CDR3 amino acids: CASSLGPSYEQYF. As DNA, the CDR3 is TGTGCCAGCAGTTTGGGTCCCTCCTACGAGCAGTACTTC.

DNA for the CDR3: TGCAGCGTCCCCCCTCCCTTAGGGTCCTACAATGAGCAGTTCTTC. Protein product: CSVPPPLGSYNEQFF. The J gene is TRBJ2-1, the V gene TRBV29-1; D remains unclear. The CDR3 sequence is 15 residues long. V shed 6 bases and J shed 1 base, with 16 bases lying between them. Germline V gene sequence: CDR1 SQVTM, CDR2 ANQGSEA.

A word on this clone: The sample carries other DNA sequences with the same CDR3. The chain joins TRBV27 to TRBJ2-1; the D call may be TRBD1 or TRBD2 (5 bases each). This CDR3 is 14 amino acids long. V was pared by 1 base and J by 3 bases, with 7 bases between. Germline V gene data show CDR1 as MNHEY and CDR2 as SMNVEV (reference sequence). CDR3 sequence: CASSLWGSYNEQFF. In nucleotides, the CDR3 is TGTGCCAGCAGTTTATGGGGGAGCTACAATGAGCAGTTCTTC.

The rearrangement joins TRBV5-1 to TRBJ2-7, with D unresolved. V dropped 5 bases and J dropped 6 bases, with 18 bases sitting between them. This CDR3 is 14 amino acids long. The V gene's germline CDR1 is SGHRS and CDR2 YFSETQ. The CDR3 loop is CASRYSIGIGEQYF. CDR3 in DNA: TGCGCCAGCAGATACTCTATAGGGATCGGCGAGCAGTACTTC. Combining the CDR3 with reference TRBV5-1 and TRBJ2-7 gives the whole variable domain KAGVTQTPRYLIKTRGQQVTLSCSPISGHRSVSWYQQTPGQGLQFLFEYFSETQRNKGNFPGRFSGRQFSNSRSEMNVSTLELGDSALYLCASRYSIGIGEQYFGPGTRLTVT.

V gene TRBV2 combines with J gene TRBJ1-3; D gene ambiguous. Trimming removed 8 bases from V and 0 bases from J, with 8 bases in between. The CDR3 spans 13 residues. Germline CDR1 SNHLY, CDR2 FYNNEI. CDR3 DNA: TGTGCCAGCGAGAGTAACTCTGGAAACACCATATATTTT. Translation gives CASESNSGNTIYF.

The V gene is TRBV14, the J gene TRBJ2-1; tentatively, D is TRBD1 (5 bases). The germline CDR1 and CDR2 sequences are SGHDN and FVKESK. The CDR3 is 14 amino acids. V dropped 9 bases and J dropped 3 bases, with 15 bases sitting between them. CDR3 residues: CASKGTGYYNEQFF. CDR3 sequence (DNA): TGTGCCAGTAAGGGCACAGGCTACTACAATGAGCAGTTCTTC.

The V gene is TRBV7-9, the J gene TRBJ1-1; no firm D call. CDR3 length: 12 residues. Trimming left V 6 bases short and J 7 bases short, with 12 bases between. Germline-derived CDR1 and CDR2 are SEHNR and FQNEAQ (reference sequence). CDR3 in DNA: TGTGCCAGCAGGAGAGGAGTCGGTGAAGCTTTCTTT. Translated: CASRRGVGEAFF.